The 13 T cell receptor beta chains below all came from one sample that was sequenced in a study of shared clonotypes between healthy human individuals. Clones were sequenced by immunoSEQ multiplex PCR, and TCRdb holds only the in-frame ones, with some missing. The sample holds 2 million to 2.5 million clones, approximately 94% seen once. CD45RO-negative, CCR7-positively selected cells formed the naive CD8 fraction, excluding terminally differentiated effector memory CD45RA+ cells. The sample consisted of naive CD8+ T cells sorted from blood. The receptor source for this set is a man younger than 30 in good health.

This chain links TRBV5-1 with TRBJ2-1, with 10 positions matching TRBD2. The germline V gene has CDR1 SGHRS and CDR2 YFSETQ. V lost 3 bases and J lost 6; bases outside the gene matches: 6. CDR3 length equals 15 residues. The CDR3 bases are TGCGCCAGCAGCTCTCTGAGCGGGGGGGCCAATGAGCAGTTCTTC. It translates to CASSSLSGGANEQFF.

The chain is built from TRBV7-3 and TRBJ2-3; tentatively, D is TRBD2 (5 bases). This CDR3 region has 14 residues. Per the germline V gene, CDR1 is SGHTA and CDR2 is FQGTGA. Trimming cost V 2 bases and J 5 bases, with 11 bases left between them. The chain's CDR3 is CASSLSGLGDTQYF. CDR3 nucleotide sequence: TGTGCCAGCAGCTTATCAGGACTCGGAGATACGCAGTATTTT.

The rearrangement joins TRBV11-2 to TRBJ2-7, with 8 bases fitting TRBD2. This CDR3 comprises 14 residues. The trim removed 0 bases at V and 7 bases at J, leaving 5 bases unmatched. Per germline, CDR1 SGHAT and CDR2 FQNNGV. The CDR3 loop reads CASSLDRREGEQYF. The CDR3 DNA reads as TGTGCCAGCAGCTTAGATCGCCGGGAGGGGGAGCAGTACTTC.

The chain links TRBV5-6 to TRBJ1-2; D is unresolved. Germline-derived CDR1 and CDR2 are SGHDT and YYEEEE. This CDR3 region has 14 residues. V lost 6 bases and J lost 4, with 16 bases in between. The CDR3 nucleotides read TGTGCCAGCATTTGGGGAGGAGGAACCTATGGCTACACCTTC. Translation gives CASIWGGGTYGYTF.

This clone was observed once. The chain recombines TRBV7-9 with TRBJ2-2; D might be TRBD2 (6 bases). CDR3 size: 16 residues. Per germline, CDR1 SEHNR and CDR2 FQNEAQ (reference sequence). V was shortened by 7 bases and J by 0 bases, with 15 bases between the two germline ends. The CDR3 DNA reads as TGTGCCAGCAACCGGTTGGGCGGGACGAACACCGGGGAGCTGTTTTTT. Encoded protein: CASNRLGGTNTGELFF.

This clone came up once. The CDR3 is CASSHHGTGQPQHF. CDR3 nucleotide sequence: TGTGCCAGCAGCCACCACGGAACTGGCCAGCCCCAGCATTTT. This sequence joins TRBV28 and TRBJ1-5; no clear D gene. This CDR3 is built from 14 residues. CDR1 is MDHEN, CDR2 SYDVKM, per germline. Deletions cut 6 bases from V and 7 bases from J, with 16 bases between.

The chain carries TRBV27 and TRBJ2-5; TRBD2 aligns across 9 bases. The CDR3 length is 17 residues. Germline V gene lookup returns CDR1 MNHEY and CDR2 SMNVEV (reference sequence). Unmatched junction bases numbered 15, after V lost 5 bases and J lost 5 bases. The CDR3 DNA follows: TGTGCCAGCAGTCCTCTTTTGCGGGGGGGTCCTTGGGAGACCCAGTACTTC. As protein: CASSPLLRGGPWETQYF.

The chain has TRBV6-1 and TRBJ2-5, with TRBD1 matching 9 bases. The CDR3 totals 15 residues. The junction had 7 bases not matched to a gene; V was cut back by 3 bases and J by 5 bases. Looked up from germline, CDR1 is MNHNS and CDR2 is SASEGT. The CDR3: CASSDVTGGAETQYF. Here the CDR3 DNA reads TGTGCCAGCAGTGATGTCACAGGGGGCGCGGAGACCCAGTACTTC.

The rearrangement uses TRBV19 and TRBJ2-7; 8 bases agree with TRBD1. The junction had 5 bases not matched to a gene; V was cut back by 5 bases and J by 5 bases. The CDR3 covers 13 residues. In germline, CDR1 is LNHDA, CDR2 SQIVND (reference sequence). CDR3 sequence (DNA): TGTGCCAGTAGTCCCGACAGGGGCGACGAGCAGTACTTC. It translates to CASSPDRGDEQYF.

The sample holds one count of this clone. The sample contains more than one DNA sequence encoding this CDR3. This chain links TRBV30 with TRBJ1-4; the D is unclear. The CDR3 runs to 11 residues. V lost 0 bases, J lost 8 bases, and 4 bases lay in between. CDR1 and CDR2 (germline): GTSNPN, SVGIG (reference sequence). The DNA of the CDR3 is TGTGCCTGGAGTGTCGGCGAAAAACTGTTTTTT. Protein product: CAWSVGEKLFF.

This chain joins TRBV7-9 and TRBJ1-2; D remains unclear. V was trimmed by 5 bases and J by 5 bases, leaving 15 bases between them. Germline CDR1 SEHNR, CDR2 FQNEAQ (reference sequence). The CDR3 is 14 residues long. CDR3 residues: CASSEKTLGYGYTF. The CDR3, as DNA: TGTGCCAGCAGCGAAAAGACGCTGGGGTATGGCTACACCTTC.

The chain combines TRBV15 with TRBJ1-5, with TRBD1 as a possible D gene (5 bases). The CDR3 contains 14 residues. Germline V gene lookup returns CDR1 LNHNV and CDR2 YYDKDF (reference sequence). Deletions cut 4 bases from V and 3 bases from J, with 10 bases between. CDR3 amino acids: CATSMRGLNQPQHF. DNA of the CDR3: TGTGCCACCAGCATGCGGGGACTCAATCAGCCCCAGCATTTT.

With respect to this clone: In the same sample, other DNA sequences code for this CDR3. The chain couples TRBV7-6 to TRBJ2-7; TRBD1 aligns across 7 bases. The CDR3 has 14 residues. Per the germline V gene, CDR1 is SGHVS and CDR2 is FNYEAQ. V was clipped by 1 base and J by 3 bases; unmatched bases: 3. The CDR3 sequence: CASSLGDRVYEQYF. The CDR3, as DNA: TGTGCCAGCAGCTTAGGAGACAGGGTCTACGAGCAGTACTTC.